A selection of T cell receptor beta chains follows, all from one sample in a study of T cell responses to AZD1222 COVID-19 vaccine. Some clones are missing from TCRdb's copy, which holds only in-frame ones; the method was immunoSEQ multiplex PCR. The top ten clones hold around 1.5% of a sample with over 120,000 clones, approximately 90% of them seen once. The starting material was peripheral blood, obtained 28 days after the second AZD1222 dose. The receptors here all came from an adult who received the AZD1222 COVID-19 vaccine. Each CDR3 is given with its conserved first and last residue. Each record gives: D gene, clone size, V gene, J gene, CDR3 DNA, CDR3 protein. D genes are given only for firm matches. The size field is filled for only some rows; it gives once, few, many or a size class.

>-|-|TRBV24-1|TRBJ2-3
TGTGCCACCGGGGAAGAAAGCGGCTCCGGCACAGATACGCAGTATTTT
CATGEESGSGTDTQYF
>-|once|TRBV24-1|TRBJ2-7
TGTGCCACCTCCGACAGGAACGCCTACGAGCAGTACTTC
CATSDRNAYEQYF
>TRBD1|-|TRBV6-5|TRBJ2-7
TGTGCCACCTGGGACAGGGGGCACCCGACCTACGAGCAGTACTTC
CATWDRGHPTYEQYF
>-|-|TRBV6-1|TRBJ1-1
TGTGCCAGCAGTGAATGGGTTAGGGATACTGAAGCTTTCTTT
CASSEWVRDTEAFF
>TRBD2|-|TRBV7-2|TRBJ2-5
TGTGCCAGCAGCTTTCAGACTAGCGCCCAAGAGACCCAGTACTTC
CASSFQTSAQETQYF
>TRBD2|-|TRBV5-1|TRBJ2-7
TGCGCCAGCAGCTTTAGCGGGAGTTTCTCCTACGAGCAGTACTTC
CASSFSGSFSYEQYF
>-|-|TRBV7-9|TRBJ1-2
TGTGCCAGCAGCCGCAATAACCAAGGGTTGGGGAGCTATGGCTACACCTTC
CASSRNNQGLGSYGYTF
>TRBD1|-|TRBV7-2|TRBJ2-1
TGTGCCAGCAGCCCTCGACAGGGGATAAATGAGCAGTTCTTC
CASSPRQGINEQFF
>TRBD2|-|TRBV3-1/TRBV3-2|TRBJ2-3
TGTGCCAGCAGCCCCCGGCTAGCGGAGCTCACAGATACGCAGTATTTT
CASSPRLAELTDTQYF
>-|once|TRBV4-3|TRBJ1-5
TGCGCCAGCAGCCAAGCCCACGGGGTCCCTAATCAGCCCCAGCATTTT
CASSQAHGVPNQPQHF
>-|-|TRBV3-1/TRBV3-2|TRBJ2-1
TGTGCCAGCAGATTAAGGGGAGCTTCCTACAATGAGCAGTTCTTC
CASRLRGASYNEQFF
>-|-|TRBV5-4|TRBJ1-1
TGTGCCAGCAGCATTGGTGGGGGGCCATGGTCGAACACTGAAGCTTTCTTT
CASSIGGGPWSNTEAFF
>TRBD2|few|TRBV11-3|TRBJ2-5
TGTGCCAGCAGCAAAATAAGACTAGCGGGAGAAGAGACCCAGTACTTC
CASSKIRLAGEETQYF
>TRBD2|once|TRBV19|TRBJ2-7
TGTGCCAGTAGTACTGCGGGAGATGCCACCTACGAGCAGTACTTC
CASSTAGDATYEQYF
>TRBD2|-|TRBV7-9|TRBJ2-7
TGTGCCGCAGAGGGGGCGGGAGGGCCTGACGAGCAGTACTTC
CAAEGAGGPDEQYF
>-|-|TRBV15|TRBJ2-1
TGTGCCACCAGCAAGCGGTCAAGCTCCTACAATGAGCAGTTCTTC
CATSKRSSSYNEQFF
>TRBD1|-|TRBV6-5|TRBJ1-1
TGTGCCAGCAGCCGCCTTGGGACAGGGAACACTGAAGCTTTCTTT
CASSRLGTGNTEAFF
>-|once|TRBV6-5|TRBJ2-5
TGTGCCAGCAGTCCGGATTTTGGACGGGAGACCCAGTACTTC
CASSPDFGRETQYF
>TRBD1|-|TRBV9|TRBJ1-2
TGTGCCAGCAGCGTTCAGCGAGGACAGGGGGCAGAAGGCTACACCTTC
CASSVQRGQGAEGYTF
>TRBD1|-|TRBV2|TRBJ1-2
TGTGCCAGCAGTGCGGGACAGGTTGACTATGGCTACACCTTC
CASSAGQVDYGYTF